A single sample is the source of the 14 T cell receptor beta chains below, sequenced in a study of blood T cell repertoires in COVID-19. Method: immunoSEQ multiplex PCR; TCRdb's copy keeps in-frame clones and lacks some. The sample holds fewer than 300,000 clones, more than 70% seen once. Sequencing input: peripheral blood. The source of these receptors is a woman aged 18-29 years with acute or convalescent COVID-19.

The chain is built from TRBV18 and TRBJ1-4; D unclear. The CDR3 is 14 residues long. Germline CDR1 and CDR2: KGHSH and LQKENI. V was clipped by 3 bases and J by 5 bases, with 10 bases between them. CDR3 bases: TGTGCCAGCTCACCCCGCGAGTTAAATGAAAAACTGTTTTTT. It encodes CASSPRELNEKLFF.

This chain uses TRBV7-2 with TRBJ2-7; TRBD1 is a possible D gene (6 bases). Trimming removed 4 bases from V and 6 bases from J, with 16 bases in between. The CDR3 contains 14 residues. The V gene's germline CDR1 is SGHTA and CDR2 FQGNSA. The DNA for the CDR3 is TGTGCCAGCAGCTCCATAACAGGGTCGGGCGAGCAGTACTTC. Translated, it gives CASSSITGSGEQYF.

This chain uses TRBV18 with TRBJ1-1, with D possibly TRBD1 on 5 matching bases. Germline V gene sequence: CDR1 KGHSH, CDR2 LQKENI. With 1 base removed from V and 1 base from J, the gap between germline ends came to 10 bases. CDR3 length: 15 residues. In DNA, the CDR3 is TGTGCCAGCTCACCACGGGGAGGGGAGAACACTGAAGCTTTCTTT. Protein: CASSPRGGENTEAFF.

The chain has TRBV28 and TRBJ1-2; 7 nucleotides line up with TRBD1. Germline V gene data show CDR1 as MDHEN and CDR2 as SYDVKM. The CDR3 is 14 amino acids. The V and J ends lost 5 bases and 7 bases, in that order; junction bases with no gene match: 10. The CDR3 here is CASSAITGAGGYTF. CDR3 DNA sequence: TGTGCCAGCAGTGCCATTACAGGGGCGGGTGGCTACACCTTC.

Only a few counts were recorded for this clone. The chain is built from TRBV28 and TRBJ2-7; 9 nucleotides agree with TRBD1. V lost 1 base and J lost 0; bases outside the gene matches: 4. CDR3 length equals 16 residues. In germline, CDR1 is MDHEN, CDR2 SYDVKM. The CDR3 protein is CASSLYGTGSSYEQYF. Written as DNA, the CDR3 is TGTGCCAGCAGTTTATATGGGACAGGGAGCTCCTACGAGCAGTACTTC.

The V gene is TRBV14, the J gene TRBJ1-2, with D tentatively TRBD1 (6 bases). The germline V gene encodes CDR1 SGHDN and CDR2 FVKESK. The V gene lost 4 bases and the J gene lost 4 bases, with 10 bases spanning the gap. The CDR3 length is 13 residues. CDR3 sequence: CASSPQGTYGYTF. The CDR3 region has the DNA TGTGCCAGCAGCCCACAGGGAACCTATGGCTACACCTTC.

V and J are TRBV30 and TRBJ1-3; D is possibly TRBD1 (6 bases). V lost 5 bases and J 8 bases, leaving 13 bases between the germline ends. CDR3 length equals 12 residues. The germline CDR1 and CDR2 sequences are GTSNPN and SVGIG (reference sequence). For the CDR3, the DNA is TGTGCCTGGGACAGGTTAGGGGACACCATATATTTT. It translates to CAWDRLGDTIYF.

This chain connects TRBV6-5 to TRBJ2-7; 9 nucleotides agree with TRBD1. CDR1 and CDR2 from the germline V gene are MNHEY and SVGAGI. The CDR3 runs to 15 residues. Trimming removed 6 bases from V and 5 bases from J; junction bases left unmatched: 11. CDR3 in DNA: TGTGCCAGCAGGAAACCGGGACAGGGCTTTGACGAGCAGTACTTC. It codes for CASRKPGQGFDEQYF.

This clone came up a few times. The J gene is TRBJ2-5, the V gene TRBV12-3 or TRBV12-4, with TRBD1 as a possible D gene (6 bases). This CDR3 spans 13 amino acids. The V gene lost 5 bases and the J gene lost 5 bases, with 12 bases spanning the gap. This CDR3 is CASSLTQGETQYF. Here the CDR3 DNA reads TGTGCCAGCAGTCTGACTCAGGGGGAGACCCAGTACTTC.

The chain recombines TRBV6-2 or TRBV6-3 with TRBJ1-2, with unresolved D. V lost 4 bases to trimming and J lost 4 bases, with 13 bases between them. From germline, CDR1 is MNHEY and CDR2 SVGEGT. CDR3 length equals 14 residues. For the CDR3, the DNA is TGTGCCAGCAGTTTCGAGGAAAGGAGCTATGGCTACACCTTC. Translation: CASSFEERSYGYTF.

The table lists this clone with a count of one. The same CDR3 can be traced to other DNA sequences in this sample. V gene TRBV5-1 combines with J gene TRBJ2-7, with 8 positions matching TRBD1. This CDR3 comprises 14 residues. V shed 4 bases, J shed 2 bases, and the junction held 5 bases outside the gene matches. Per germline, CDR1 SGHRS and CDR2 YFSETQ. This CDR3 reads CASSPGQGPYEQYF. CDR3 sequence (DNA): TGCGCCAGCAGCCCTGGACAGGGACCCTACGAGCAGTACTTC.

This chain connects TRBV5-8 to TRBJ1-4; tentatively, D is TRBD1 (5 bases). This CDR3 has 15 amino acids. V was trimmed by 4 bases and J by 4 bases, leaving 14 bases between them. Germline CDR1 and CDR2: SGHTS and YDEGEE. CDR3 region: CASSRGQTNNEKLFF. In nucleotides, the CDR3 is TGTGCCAGCAGCCGCGGACAAACTAATAATGAAAAACTGTTTTTT.

The V and J genes are TRBV5-6 and TRBJ2-1; 7 bases map to TRBD2. Germline V lookup: CDR1 SGHDT, CDR2 YYEEEE. Germline trimming cut 0 bases from V and 5 bases from J; bases unmatched to any gene: 11. The CDR3 is 17 residues long. Written as DNA, the CDR3 is TGTGCCAGCAGCTTGGTATACTGGGCGGGAGCGCACAATGAGCAGTTCTTC. This encodes CASSLVYWAGAHNEQFF.

V is TRBV7-8 and J is TRBJ2-1; 7 nucleotides match TRBD2. This CDR3 is built from 18 residues. The V gene end was trimmed by 0 bases and the J gene end by 0 bases; junction bases not matched to a gene: 8. The V gene's germline CDR1 is SGHVS and CDR2 FQNEAQ. The CDR3 coding sequence is TGTGCCAGCAGCTTAGCGCGACTAGCAGAAGGCTCCTACAATGAGCAGTTCTTC. The encoded protein is CASSLARLAEGSYNEQFF.